The 28 T cell receptor beta chains reported below all come from one sample, sequenced in a study of cytomegalovirus exposure and HLA in healthy donors. The PCR ran on 60 Vbeta and 13 Jbeta primers. Sequencing was performed with immunoSEQ multiplex PCR; in TCRdb, only in-frame clones are kept and a portion is missing. The data hold about 150,000 clones, with 80% observed a single time. The source material was PBMCs. The source of these receptors is a middle-aged woman in good health and CMV-seropositive.

This clone came up once. J is TRBJ2-1 and V is TRBV7-8, with 14 bases identical to TRBD2. The germline V gene has CDR1 SGHVS and CDR2 FQNEAQ. The V and J ends lost 3 bases and 9 bases, in that order; junction bases with no gene match: 4. The CDR3 is made up of 15 amino acids. The CDR3 here is CASSLGLAGAGEQFF. The CDR3 region has the DNA TGTGCCAGCAGCTTGGGACTAGCGGGAGCGGGTGAGCAGTTCTTC.

CDR3 region: CASSWTGAGPNAGELFF. The CDR3 region has the DNA TGCGCCAGCAGCTGGACAGGGGCCGGGCCAAATGCCGGGGAGCTGTTTTTT. The rearrangement joins TRBV5-1 to TRBJ2-2, with 9 bases fitting TRBD1. CDR1 and CDR2 (germline): SGHRS, YFSETQ. With 3 bases clipped from V and 6 bases from J, the junction kept 12 bases outside the gene matches. CDR3 length: 17 amino acids.

This rearrangement joins TRBV5-1 to TRBJ2-7, with 7 positions matching TRBD1. The germline gives CDR1 SGHRS, CDR2 YFSETQ. This CDR3 is 15 amino acids long. V lost 4 bases, J lost 4 bases, and 11 bases stayed unmatched. The CDR3 loop reads CASSTGNRGLYEQYF. CDR3 DNA sequence: TGCGCCAGCAGCACGGGGAACAGGGGCCTATACGAGCAGTACTTC.

Note on this clone: Sequence at one end of the junction differs from germline and may be a read error. The V call is TRBV11-3, the J call TRBJ2-5; TRBD1 agrees at 7 bases. The germline V gene has CDR1 SGHNT and CDR2 YENEEA. This CDR3 is built from 11 residues. CDR3 nucleotides: TGTGCCAGCAGCTCCATGACAGGGTTGAACTTC. Amino acid sequence: CASSSMTGLNF.

The chain is built from TRBV7-3 and TRBJ2-3, with TRBD2 matching 10 bases. The CDR3 has 15 amino acids. J was trimmed by 3 bases and V by 4 bases; bases with no gene match: 4. The germline V gene has CDR1 SGHTA and CDR2 FQGTGA. Here the CDR3 DNA reads TGTGCCAGCAGCTCCAGCGGGAGGGAAACAGATACGCAGTATTTT. Protein: CASSSSGRETDTQYF.

The V and J genes are TRBV9 and TRBJ1-4; 11 positions agree with TRBD1. After removal of 5 bases from V and 3 bases from J, the junction contained 6 bases not matched to a gene. CDR3 length: 16 amino acids. Germline V gene lookup returns CDR1 SGDLS and CDR2 YYNGEE. CDR3 residues: CASSKRGQGANEKLFF. For the CDR3, the DNA is TGTGCCAGCAGTAAGAGGGGACAGGGGGCTAATGAAAAACTGTTTTTT.

The genes are TRBV28 and TRBJ2-7; 7 bases align to TRBD1. The germline gives CDR1 MDHEN, CDR2 SYDVKM. The CDR3 totals 14 residues. The junction had 7 bases not matched to a gene; V was cut back by 4 bases and J by 4 bases. CDR3 in DNA: TGTGCCAGCAGTTCAGGACAGGAGACGTACGAGCAGTACTTC. Protein product: CASSSGQETYEQYF. The full variable domain, in which reference TRBV28 and TRBJ2-7 provide the parts outside the CDR3, is DVKVTQSSRYLVKRTGEKVFLECVQDMDHENMFWYRQDPGLGLRLIYFSYDVKMKEKGDIPEGYSVSREKKERFSLILESASTNQTSMYLCASSSGQETYEQYFGPGTRLTVT.

For this clone: The sample has other DNA sequences that encode this CDR3 too. The chain couples TRBV7-8 to TRBJ2-2; D unresolved. The CDR3 runs 13 residues. CDR1 and CDR2 from the germline V gene are SGHVS and FQNEAQ. V shed 3 bases and J shed 2 bases, with 4 bases lying between them. In DNA form, the CDR3 reads TGTGCCAGCAGCTTTCTTAACACCGGGGAGCTGTTTTTT. This codes for CASSFLNTGELFF.

V and J are TRBV6-1 and TRBJ2-7; TRBD1 agrees at 11 bases. Germline CDR1 reads MNHNS; CDR2 reads SASEGT. The V and J ends lost 6 bases and 4 bases, in that order; junction bases with no gene match: 8. This CDR3 is built from 15 residues. The CDR3 reads CASRPGQGATYEQYF. The CDR3 nucleotides read TGTGCCAGCAGACCCGGACAGGGGGCAACTTACGAGCAGTACTTC.

The chain recombines TRBV25-1 with TRBJ2-5, with TRBD1 matching 8 bases. V was pared by 4 bases and J by 5 bases, with 9 bases of the junction left unmatched. The CDR3 is 15 residues long. Germline values: CDR1 MGHDK, CDR2 SYGVNS. CDR3 nucleotide sequence: TGTGCCAGCAGTGCCCGGACAGGGCCAGGGGAGACCCAGTACTTC. Its translation is CASSARTGPGETQYF. The full variable domain, rest sourced from reference TRBV25-1 and TRBJ2-5, is EADIYQTPRYLVIGTGKKITLECSQTMGHDKMYWYQQDPGMELHLIHYSYGVNSTEKGDLSSESTVSRIRTEHFPLTLESARPSHTSQYLCASSARTGPGETQYFGPGTRLLVL.

The chain couples TRBV27 to TRBJ2-7; 12 positions match TRBD2. Germline V gene lookup returns CDR1 MNHEY and CDR2 SMNVEV (reference sequence). The ends lost 4 bases at V and 6 bases at J; junction bases unmatched: 16. This CDR3 is built from 18 residues. The CDR3 loop is CASSSVATSGRKYREQYF. Written as DNA, the CDR3 is TGTGCCAGCAGTTCCGTGGCCACTAGCGGGAGGAAGTATCGCGAGCAGTACTTC.

This chain links TRBV28 with TRBJ2-3; 9 bases agree with TRBD2. Unmatched junction bases numbered 3, after V lost 5 bases and J lost 0 bases. The CDR3 runs 15 residues. The germline V gene encodes CDR1 MDHEN and CDR2 SYDVKM. The CDR3 nucleotides are TGTGCCAGCAGTCTCCTAGCGGGAAGCACAGATACGCAGTATTTT. It is translated as CASSLLAGSTDTQYF.

This chain uses TRBV30 with TRBJ2-2; the match to TRBD2 covers 8 bases. The V and J ends lost 3 bases and 8 bases, in that order; junction bases with no gene match: 14. The CDR3 has 16 residues. Germline loops: CDR1 GTSNPN, CDR2 SVGIG (reference sequence). The CDR3 sequence: CAWSPMGLREEGELFF. DNA for the CDR3: TGTGCCTGGAGCCCCATGGGCCTGCGGGAGGAAGGGGAGCTGTTTTTT.

The chain has TRBV6-6 and TRBJ2-1, with 11 positions matching TRBD2. Germline V lookup: CDR1 MNHNY, CDR2 SVGAGI (reference sequence). The CDR3 is made up of 15 amino acids. After removal of 5 bases from V and 4 bases from J, the junction contained 4 bases not matched to a gene. In DNA, the CDR3 is TGTGCCAGCAGTATAGCGGGAGGGACATACAATGAGCAGTTCTTC. It yields the protein CASSIAGGTYNEQFF.

This clone was observed a few times. The chain couples TRBV7-8 to TRBJ2-1; no clear D gene. The germline gives CDR1 SGHVS, CDR2 FQNEAQ. This CDR3 has 15 amino acids. The germline V and J ends were trimmed by 3 bases and 5 bases, with 14 bases remaining between them. The CDR3 nucleotides are TGTGCCAGCAGCTTTCTCTTCCGACAAGACAATGAGCAGTTCTTC. It is translated as CASSFLFRQDNEQFF.

The chain recombines TRBV5-1 with TRBJ2-3; the D is unclear. Germline lookup yields CDR1 SGHRS and CDR2 YFSETQ. This CDR3 is built from 14 residues. V was cut by 0 bases and J by 2 bases, with 7 bases left in between. The CDR3 here is CASSLAADTDTQYF. The DNA of the CDR3 is TGCGCCAGCAGCTTGGCTGCGGACACAGATACGCAGTATTTT.

Details on this clone: Other DNA sequences in this sample translate to the same CDR3. The J gene is TRBJ2-3, the V gene TRBV19; TRBD2 aligns across 8 bases. J lost 2 bases, V lost 3 bases, and 1 base had no gene match. The CDR3 is 14 residues long. The germline V gene has CDR1 LNHDA and CDR2 SQIVND (reference sequence). CDR3 region: CASSIGLATDTQYF. CDR3 DNA sequence: TGTGCCAGTAGTATCGGACTAGCCACAGATACGCAGTATTTT.

The V gene is TRBV6-5, the J gene TRBJ2-3, with D perhaps TRBD2 (5 bases). V shed 2 bases and J shed 6 bases, with 12 bases lying between them. Germline values: CDR1 MNHEY, CDR2 SVGAGI. This CDR3 is 14 amino acids long. This chain's CDR3 is CASSYRGLLDTQYF. CDR3 DNA sequence: TGTGCCAGCAGTTACCGGGGTCTCCTCGATACGCAGTATTTT.

The chain's CDR3 is CASSEYRGSGYGYTF. In DNA form, the CDR3 reads TGTGCCAGCAGTGAATATCGCGGCAGCGGGTATGGCTACACCTTC. The rearrangement joins TRBV25-1 to TRBJ1-2; no clear D. V was trimmed by 0 bases and J by 5 bases, leaving 13 bases between them. This CDR3 has 15 amino acids. Germline-derived CDR1 and CDR2 are MGHDK and SYGVNS.

This sequence joins TRBV27 and TRBJ2-1; D is unclear. The germline V and J ends were trimmed by 5 bases and 8 bases, with 16 bases remaining between them. This CDR3 has 14 residues. CDR1 and CDR2 (germline): MNHEY, SMNVEV (reference sequence). The CDR3 DNA is TGTGCCAGCAGTGTGACTTCTAATCTTGATGAGCAGTTCTTC. Amino acids: CASSVTSNLDEQFF.

This clone was seen more than once but under ten times. CDR3 in DNA: TGTGCCAGCAGTTCGCGCGGGGGTAGCACAGATACGCAGTATTTT. It is translated as CASSSRGGSTDTQYF. The V call is TRBV27, the J call TRBJ2-3, with 7 bases aligning to TRBD2. Germline-derived CDR1 and CDR2 are MNHEY and SMNVEV (reference sequence). J lost 0 bases, V lost 4 bases, and 4 bases had no gene match. This CDR3 spans 15 amino acids.

Remarks on this clone: A junction boundary mismatches the germline segment, possibly from a read error. This chain uses TRBV5-6 with TRBJ2-7, with 11 bases lining up with TRBD2. The germline CDR1 and CDR2 sequences are SGHDT and YYEEEE. The CDR3 loop spans 12 amino acids. The CDR3 DNA sequence: TGTGCCAGCAGCTTGGTAGCGGGAGGGCCACTCTTC. It encodes CASSLVAGGPLF. Complete variable domain (other parts from reference TRBV5-6 and TRBJ2-7): DAGVTQSPTHLIKTRGQQVTLRCSPKSGHDTVSWYQQALGQGPQFIFQYYEEEERQRGNFPDRFSGHQFPNYSSELNVNALLLGDSALYLCASSLVAGGPLFGPGTRLTVT.

The chain couples TRBV28 to TRBJ2-7; 8 bases align to TRBD2. Germline loops: CDR1 MDHEN, CDR2 SYDVKM. CDR3 length: 14 residues. Germline trimming cut 5 bases from V and 3 bases from J; bases unmatched to any gene: 6. CDR3 DNA sequence: TGTGCCAGCAGTCCCTTAGCGGGACTCTACGAGCAGTACTTC. Translated, it gives CASSPLAGLYEQYF.

The rearrangement uses TRBV18 and TRBJ1-1; D remains ambiguous. V was pared by 2 bases and J by 2 bases, with 6 bases between. Germline V gives CDR1 KGHSH, CDR2 LQKENI. This CDR3 has 13 amino acids. CDR3 protein: CASSPEVNTEAFF. The CDR3 DNA sequence: TGTGCCAGCTCACCAGAGGTAAACACTGAAGCTTTCTTT.

V and J are TRBV18 and TRBJ1-1; D might be TRBD1 (5 bases). Trimming shortened V by 3 bases and J by 0 bases, and 8 bases separated the two germline ends. The CDR3 runs 14 residues. CDR1 and CDR2 (germline): KGHSH, LQKENI. This CDR3 reads CASSPTVMNTEAFF. The DNA for the CDR3 is TGTGCCAGCTCACCGACAGTTATGAACACTGAAGCTTTCTTT. Filled out from reference TRBV18 and TRBJ1-1, the complete variable domain reads NAGVMQNPRHLVRRRGQEARLRCSPMKGHSHVYWYRQLPEEGLKFMVYLQKENIIDESGMPKERFSAEFPKEGPSILRIQQVVRGDSAAYFCASSPTVMNTEAFFGQGTRLTVV.

The chain joins TRBV4-1 to TRBJ1-1; D is perhaps TRBD1 (5 bases). Trimming took off 2 bases at V and 9 bases at J, with 13 bases between the two ends. The CDR3 loop spans 13 amino acids. Germline V CDR1 and CDR2: MGHRA, YSYEKL. The chain's CDR3 is CASSQLGGEKAFF. The DNA of the CDR3 is TGCGCCAGCAGCCAATTGGGGGGGGAAAAAGCTTTCTTT.

In this sample, this clone turned up a few times. The V and J genes are TRBV7-9 and TRBJ1-1; 10 nucleotides line up with TRBD1. The CDR3 has 15 residues. V was clipped by 5 bases and J by 1 base; unmatched bases: 4. Germline CDR1 is SEHNR and CDR2 is FQNEAQ (reference sequence). CDR3 sequence reads: CASSRGTGANTEAFF. The CDR3 nucleotides are TGTGCCAGCAGCAGAGGGACAGGGGCGAACACTGAAGCTTTCTTT.

The chain has TRBV29-1 and TRBJ2-2; TRBD2 matches at 13 bases. Losses at the gene ends were 6 bases for V and 5 bases for J; bases not matched to a gene: 6. CDR1 and CDR2 (germline): SQVTM, ANQGSEA. The CDR3 contains 15 residues. The DNA of the CDR3 is TGCAGCGTGGGTGGACTAGCGGGAGTAACCGGGGAGCTGTTTTTT. This encodes CSVGGLAGVTGELFF.